This T cell receptor beta chain was identified during a study of blood T cell repertoires in COVID-19. Overall study context: Both acute and convalescent COVID-19 samples were obtained from the United States, Italy and Spain.

Only in-frame clones appear in the TCRdb table, and some are missing; sequencing was by immunoSEQ multiplex PCR. The sample includes tens of thousands of clones, approximately 89% of them seen just once. Germline assignment: CDR1 MNHEY and CDR2 SMNVEV (reference sequence). The trim removed 3 bases at V and 4 bases at J, leaving 5 bases unmatched. The CDR3 totals 15 residues. The specimen was peripheral blood. The chain is built from TRBV27 and TRBJ1-4, with 7 positions matching TRBD1. This receptor was obtained from a man in his 60s with active COVID-19. The DNA for the CDR3 is TGTGCCAGCAGTTTGTCGGGACAGAATAATGAAAAACTGTTTTTT. Its protein product is CASSLSGQNNEKLFF.